This T cell receptor beta chain was profiled in a study of T cell repertoires in cytomegalovirus infection. Looking at the study overall: From public TCR beta signatures came an indication of both CMV infection and matching HLA type. Study-wide results and caveats: Cumulative public TCR beta family frequency identified carriers of CMV plus the relevant HLA. The study found HLA-C-restricted CMV-specific TCR beta clonotypes dominating the ex vivo response.

Ten or more counts support this clonotype. Antigen specificity is unknown. TCRdb itself ran the reads through MiXCR, one entry per CDR3 protein. The repertoire consists of about 300,000 distinct CDR3 sequences, with around 9.1% occurring once and the leading ten covering approximately 2.4%. V was trimmed by 7 bases and J by 3 bases, leaving 14 bases between them. The CDR3 runs 14 residues. Germline loops: CDR1 MNHEY, CDR2 SVGAGI. Sequenced: PBMCs. The TCR originated in a human donor in good health (CMV status not recorded). Some clones in this sample may be carry-over from other donors' samples. This sequence joins TRBV6-5 and TRBJ2-3; tentatively, D is TRBD1 or TRBD2 (6 bases each). CDR3 sequence: CASTFGGRTDTQYF. DNA for the CDR3: TGTGCCAGCACCTTCGGGGGCAGAACAGATACGCAGTATTTT.